The entry below gives a single T cell receptor (beta chain) sequence along with its context. Antigen specificity is unknown. These data originate in a study of CD8 T cells in Susac syndrome. The authors sequenced TCR beta from blood CD8+ and CD4+ T cells. Study results and caveats: As the study acknowledged, the number of individuals in its TCR sequencing and HLA analysis was relatively small.

J was trimmed by 3 bases and V by 4 bases; bases with no gene match: 8. CDR3 length equals 16 residues. Germline CDR1 and CDR2: SGHTA and FQGNSA. Reverse transcription of about 0.45 to 1 ug RNA was carried out with random hexamers. The immunoSEQ assay covered 54 Vbeta and 13 Jbeta segments for CDR3. Each CDR3 protein gets one entry after TCRdb re-called the immunoSEQ multiplex PCR reads with MiXCR. The repertoire has 150,000 to 200,000 distinct CDR3 sequences, 92% of them found once; the top ten carry roughly 0.08%. The sample comprised CD4+ T cells from PBMCs. This receptor was obtained from a human donor in good health. The rearrangement joins TRBV7-2 to TRBJ1-5; TRBD1 matches at 8 bases. The CDR3 region has the DNA TGTGCCAGCAGCTATACAACGGGACAGGCCAATCAGCCCCAGCATTTT. As protein: CASSYTTGQANQPQHF.